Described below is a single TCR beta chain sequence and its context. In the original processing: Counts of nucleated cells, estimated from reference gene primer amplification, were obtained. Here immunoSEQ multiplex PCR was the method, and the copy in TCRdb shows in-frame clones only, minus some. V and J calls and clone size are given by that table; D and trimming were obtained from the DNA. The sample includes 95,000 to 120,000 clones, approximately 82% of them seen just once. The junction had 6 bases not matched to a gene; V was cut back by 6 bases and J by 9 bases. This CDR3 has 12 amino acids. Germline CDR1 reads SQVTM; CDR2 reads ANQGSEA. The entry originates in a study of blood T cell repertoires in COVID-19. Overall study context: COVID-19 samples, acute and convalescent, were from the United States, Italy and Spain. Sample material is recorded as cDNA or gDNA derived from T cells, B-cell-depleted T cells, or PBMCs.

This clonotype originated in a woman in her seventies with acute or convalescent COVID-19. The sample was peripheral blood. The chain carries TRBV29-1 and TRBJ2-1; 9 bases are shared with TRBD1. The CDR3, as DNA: TGCAGCGTAGGGACAGGGCGTGGTGAGCAGTTCTTC. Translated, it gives CSVGTGRGEQFF.